The 28 T cell receptor beta chains presented below share a single source sample, sequenced in a study of TIL therapy for anti-PD-1-resistant metastatic lung cancer. Sequencing used immunoSEQ v3. Generated by immunoSEQ multiplex PCR, the TCRdb table keeps only in-frame clones and is missing some. The data show 45,000 to 75,000 clones, 80% to 90% seen once. Indicated time point: pre-treatment sample, taken before nivolumab and TIL therapy. The source material was blood, sampled at baseline. These receptors were collected from a person between 30 and 80 years old with non-small cell lung cancer.

The chain has TRBV2 and TRBJ2-4; D tentatively fits TRBD1 or TRBD2 (5 bases each). Germline CDR1 reads SNHLY; CDR2 reads FYNNEI. V was clipped by 7 bases and J by 1 base, with 26 bases between them. This CDR3 has 19 amino acids. The CDR3, as DNA: TGTGCCAGCATAGGTAGGGGAACCACGGAGGTACAGGCCAAAAACATTCAGTACTTC. This translates into CASIGRGTTEVQAKNIQYF.

This clone was seen only once. The J gene is TRBJ2-7, the V gene TRBV30; TRBD2 matches 9 bases. CDR1 is GTSNPN, CDR2 SVGIG, per germline (reference sequence). This CDR3 region has 15 residues. J was trimmed by 2 bases and V by 2 bases; bases with no gene match: 7. The CDR3 sequence is CAWSPGTSPAYEQYF. CDR3 bases: TGTGCCTGGAGTCCCGGGACTAGCCCCGCCTACGAGCAGTACTTC.

This chain joins TRBV27 and TRBJ2-4; tentatively, D is TRBD2 (6 bases). The CDR3 runs 16 residues. V gave up 4 bases and J gave up 1 base, with 14 bases separating them. Per germline, CDR1 MNHEY and CDR2 SMNVEV (reference sequence). Here the CDR3 DNA reads TGTGCCAGCAGTTGGGCGGGGACGGGGGCCAAAAACATTCAGTACTTC. As protein: CASSWAGTGAKNIQYF.

This sequence joins TRBV4-1 and TRBJ2-3; TRBD2 matches 13 bases. The trim removed 0 bases at V and 2 bases at J, leaving 8 bases unmatched. There are 19 residues in the CDR3. Germline V gene lookup returns CDR1 MGHRA and CDR2 YSYEKL. As DNA, the CDR3 is TGCGCCAGCAGCCAAGATTACACTAGCGGGGGGGCCCTCACAGATACGCAGTATTTT. This encodes CASSQDYTSGGALTDTQYF.

The J gene is TRBJ1-3, the V gene TRBV5-1, with D tentatively TRBD1 (5 bases). Trimming took 2 bases from V and 2 from J, leaving 8 bases between them. Germline V gives CDR1 SGHRS, CDR2 YFSETQ. The CDR3 runs to 14 residues. CDR3 sequence: CASSLTGTGNTIYF. As DNA, the CDR3 is TGCGCCAGCAGCTTAACAGGAACTGGAAACACCATATATTTT.

The genes are TRBV19 and TRBJ2-6; the match to TRBD1 covers 8 bases. The germline gives CDR1 LNHDA, CDR2 SQIVND (reference sequence). CDR3 size: 15 residues. Trimming removed 3 bases from V and 2 bases from J; junction bases left unmatched: 0. CDR3 sequence: CASSMDRAGANVLTF. CDR3 bases: TGTGCCAGTAGTATGGACAGGGCTGGGGCCAACGTCCTGACTTTC.

The rearrangement links TRBV5-1 to TRBJ2-5, with 7 bases lining up with TRBD1. Trimming at V came to 5 bases and at J to 11 bases, leaving 6 bases not matched to a gene. The CDR3 has 11 amino acids. Germline CDR1 reads SGHRS; CDR2 reads YFSETQ. This chain's CDR3 is CASRAEGQQYF. CDR3 nucleotide sequence: TGCGCCAGCAGGGCCGAGGGACAGCAGTACTTC.

The table lists this clone with a few counts. The chain has TRBV28 and TRBJ2-7, with TRBD2 matching over 9 bases. This CDR3 is 14 amino acids long. Germline lookup yields CDR1 MDHEN and CDR2 SYDVKM. The V segment lost 7 bases and the J segment 5 bases; nucleotides outside the gene matches: 9. CDR3 in DNA: TGTGCCAGCACCCCTAGCGGGAAGATCAACGAGCAGTACTTC. Protein sequence: CASTPSGKINEQYF.

This clone was detected only a few times. The chain has TRBV5-4 and TRBJ2-3; 8 nucleotides line up with TRBD2. V lost 1 base, J lost 0 bases, and 4 bases stayed unmatched. The CDR3 length is 16 residues. Germline loops: CDR1 SGHNT, CDR2 YYREEE (reference sequence). The DNA for the CDR3 is TGTGCCAGCAGCTTGAGGACGGGAGGGAGCACAGATACGCAGTATTTT. This codes for CASSLRTGGSTDTQYF.

The chain employs TRBV7-2 and TRBJ2-7; no reliable D call. V dropped 1 base and J dropped 0 bases, with 16 bases sitting between them. CDR1 and CDR2 from the germline V gene are SGHTA and FQGNSA. This CDR3 has 17 amino acids. CDR3 protein: CASSLDGLIRSSYEQYF. For the CDR3, the DNA is TGTGCCAGCAGCTTAGACGGGCTTATAAGGAGCTCCTACGAGCAGTACTTC.

This clone appeared once. V is TRBV15 and J is TRBJ1-4; D gene ambiguous. This CDR3 comprises 16 residues. CDR1 LNHNV and CDR2 YYDKDF come from the germline V gene (reference sequence). Deletions cut 2 bases from V and 2 bases from J, with 12 bases between. In DNA form, the CDR3 reads TGTGCCACCAGCAGACCCGGCCAGGCGACTAATGAAAAACTGTTTTTT. Translation gives CATSRPGQATNEKLFF.

V usage is TRBV4-1 and J usage is TRBJ1-4; 7 bases are a match to TRBD1. The CDR3 spans 15 residues. With V trimmed by 0 bases and J by 7 bases, 5 bases remained unmatched. Per germline, CDR1 MGHRA and CDR2 YSYEKL. The CDR3 sequence: CASSQDQGQFEKLFF. CDR3 coding DNA: TGCGCCAGCAGCCAAGATCAGGGACAGTTTGAAAAACTGTTTTTT.

This CDR3 is CASSTVKGELFF. The CDR3 nucleotides are TGTGCCAGTAGTACCGTAAAGGGGGAGCTGTTTTTT. The rearrangement links TRBV19 to TRBJ2-2; D gene ambiguous. Trimming removed 4 bases from V and 8 bases from J, with 8 bases in between. Germline V gene sequence: CDR1 LNHDA, CDR2 SQIVND (reference sequence). The CDR3 is 12 residues long. Variable domain in full (rest from reference TRBV19 and TRBJ2-2): DGGITQSPKYLFRKEGQNVTLSCEQNLNHDAMYWYRQDPGQGLRLIYYSQIVNDFQKGDIAEGYSVSREKKESFPLTVTSAQKNPTAFYLCASSTVKGELFFGEGSRLTVL.

The chain couples TRBV19 to TRBJ2-7; a possible D gene is TRBD1 (5 bases). The CDR3 spans 14 residues. V was pared by 5 bases and J by 0 bases, with 11 bases between. CDR1 is LNHDA, CDR2 SQIVND, per germline (reference sequence). The CDR3 nucleotides are TGTGCCAGTAGTGACGACAGTAGCTCCTACGAGCAGTACTTC. Residues: CASSDDSSSYEQYF.

V gene TRBV7-9 combines with J gene TRBJ1-2; D unclear. CDR1 SEHNR and CDR2 FQNEAQ come from the germline V gene (reference sequence). The germline V and J ends were trimmed by 5 bases and 5 bases, with 6 bases remaining between them. The CDR3 totals 11 residues. This chain's CDR3 is CASSTVYGYTF. The CDR3 DNA follows: TGTGCCAGCAGCACAGTTTATGGCTACACCTTC.

The rearrangement uses TRBV5-1 and TRBJ2-1, with D perhaps being TRBD1 or TRBD2 (5 bases each). Germline loops: CDR1 SGHRS, CDR2 YFSETQ. The CDR3 is 15 amino acids. V was trimmed by 3 bases and J by 9 bases, leaving 19 bases between them. For the CDR3, the DNA is TGCGCCAGCAGCTGGGGGTGGGACGGGGATCTTGAGCAGTTCTTC. Its protein product is CASSWGWDGDLEQFF.

This chain connects TRBV30 to TRBJ2-7, with D unresolved. The CDR3 extends over 10 amino acids. In germline, CDR1 is GTSNPN, CDR2 SVGIG (reference sequence). CDR3 coding DNA: TGTAGGTCTAGTCGACACGAGCAGTACTTC. It translates to CRSSRHEQYF.

This clone has just a few counts. This chain links TRBV6-5 with TRBJ2-7; 8 bases line up with TRBD2. This CDR3 contains 15 residues. J gave up 3 bases and V 4 bases, and 8 bases lay outside the gene matches. The germline V gene encodes CDR1 MNHEY and CDR2 SVGAGI. For the CDR3, the DNA is TGTGCCAGCAGTTCCGCTAGCGGGCAAAGCTACGAGCAGTACTTC. Protein sequence: CASSSASGQSYEQYF.

V usage is TRBV11-2 and J usage is TRBJ1-2; D unclear. CDR3 length equals 15 residues. Germline values: CDR1 SGHAT, CDR2 FQNNGV. Trimming pared 0 bases from V and 0 bases from J, leaving 8 bases between. The CDR3 spells CASSLESAANYGYTF. CDR3 in DNA: TGTGCCAGCAGCTTAGAGTCAGCCGCTAACTATGGCTACACCTTC.

V is TRBV24-1 and J is TRBJ2-1, with 12 bases identical to TRBD2. Germline CDR1 KGHDR, CDR2 SFDVKD. With V trimmed by 4 bases and J by 6 bases, 9 bases remained unmatched. The CDR3 is made up of 17 amino acids. The CDR3 sequence: CATSDARLAGAGNEQFF. CDR3 DNA sequence: TGTGCCACCAGTGACGCCAGACTAGCGGGAGCAGGCAATGAGCAGTTCTTC.

The chain couples TRBV30 to TRBJ1-2, with D possibly TRBD1 on 6 matching bases. This CDR3 has 13 residues. The V end lost 0 bases, the J end lost 3 bases, and 8 bases lay between the germline ends. CDR1 and CDR2 from the germline V gene are GTSNPN and SVGIG (reference sequence). CDR3 residues: CAWSVHRDYGYTF. The CDR3 bases are TGTGCCTGGAGTGTACACAGGGACTATGGCTACACCTTC.

This clone was observed once. The chain is built from TRBV7-2 and TRBJ1-5; D ambiguous. V was clipped by 1 base and J by 6 bases, with 7 bases between them. CDR1 is SGHTA, CDR2 FQGNSA, per germline. The CDR3 covers 13 residues. Written as DNA, the CDR3 is TGTGCCAGCAGCTTAGTCTGGGGTCAGCCCCAGCATTTT. This codes for CASSLVWGQPQHF.

This clone is a singleton in its sample. This rearrangement joins TRBV15 to TRBJ2-7; maybe TRBD1 (6 bases). Looked up from germline, CDR1 is LNHNV and CDR2 is YYDKDF (reference sequence). The CDR3 sequence is 18 residues long. Trimming took 6 bases from V and 2 from J, leaving 26 bases between them. The CDR3 DNA follows: TGTGCCACCAGAAGTGATTCATTAAGCAGGGGACCCACCTACGAGCAGTACTTC. Its protein product is CATRSDSLSRGPTYEQYF.

V is TRBV27 and J is TRBJ2-5; D not certain. Trimming left V 5 bases short and J 2 bases short, with 15 bases between. This CDR3 is 15 amino acids long. CDR1 MNHEY and CDR2 SMNVEV come from the germline V gene (reference sequence). CDR3 amino acids: CASSPNAWGQETQYF. CDR3 nucleotides: TGTGCCAGCAGTCCCAATGCGTGGGGTCAAGAGACCCAGTACTTC.

The genes are TRBV5-1 and TRBJ1-1; TRBD1 agrees at 9 bases. Unmatched junction bases numbered 6, after V lost 4 bases and J lost 5 bases. This CDR3 contains 14 residues. Germline CDR1 reads SGHRS; CDR2 reads YFSETQ. The CDR3 is CASSPQGARTEAFF. CDR3 nucleotide sequence: TGCGCCAGCAGCCCACAGGGGGCGCGAACTGAAGCTTTCTTT.

The chain couples TRBV7-3 to TRBJ2-7, with 7 bases lining up with TRBD2. The trim removed 1 base at V and 2 bases at J, leaving 11 bases unmatched. Germline V gene sequence: CDR1 SGHTA, CDR2 FQGTGA. The CDR3 has 17 residues. CDR3 loop: CASSLRGVREGPYEQYF. The CDR3 bases are TGTGCCAGCAGCTTAAGGGGGGTGAGGGAGGGCCCCTACGAGCAGTACTTC.

The V gene is TRBV5-1, the J gene TRBJ2-5; a weak D match, TRBD1 (6 bases). V shed 1 base and J shed 1 base, with 11 bases lying between them. The germline V gene encodes CDR1 SGHRS and CDR2 YFSETQ. CDR3 length: 15 amino acids. The CDR3 DNA reads TGCGCCAGCAGCTTGATGGGGGCCATCCAAGAGACCCAGTACTTC. It translates to CASSLMGAIQETQYF.

The chain uses TRBV4-1 and TRBJ1-2, with D uncertain. This CDR3 has 15 amino acids. The germline CDR1 and CDR2 sequences are MGHRA and YSYEKL. Trimming cost V 4 bases and J 6 bases, with 18 bases left between them. CDR3 in DNA: TGCGCCAGCAGCCCCGCCGCTGGAGTCGGTAATGGCTACACCTTC. Its translation is CASSPAAGVGNGYTF.